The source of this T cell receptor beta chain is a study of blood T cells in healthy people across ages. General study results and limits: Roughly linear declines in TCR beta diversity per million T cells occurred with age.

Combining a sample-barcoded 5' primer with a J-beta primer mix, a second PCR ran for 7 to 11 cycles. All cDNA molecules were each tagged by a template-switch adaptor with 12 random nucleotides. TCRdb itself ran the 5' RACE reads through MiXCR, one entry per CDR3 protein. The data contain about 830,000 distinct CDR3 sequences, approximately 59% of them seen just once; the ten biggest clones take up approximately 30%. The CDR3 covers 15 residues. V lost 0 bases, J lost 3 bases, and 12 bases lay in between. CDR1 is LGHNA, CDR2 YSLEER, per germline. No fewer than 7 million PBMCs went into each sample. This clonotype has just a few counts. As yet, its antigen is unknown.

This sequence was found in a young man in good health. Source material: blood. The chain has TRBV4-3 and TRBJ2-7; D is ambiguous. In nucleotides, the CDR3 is TGCGCCAGCAGCCAAGATCGGAAGTCAAGCTACGAGCAGTACTTC. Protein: CASSQDRKSSYEQYF.